Listed below are T cell receptor beta chains from one sample, sequenced in a study of blood T cells in healthy people across ages. TCRdb ran MiXCR on the 5' RACE reads and lists one entry per CDR3 protein. Of around 800,000 distinct CDR3 sequences listed, roughly 53% were seen once; the top ten hold 41%. The sequenced sample consisted of blood. The receptors here all came from an elderly man in good health. Each CDR3 is given with its conserved first and last residue. The order of the fields is D gene, J gene, V gene, CDR3 protein. The D gene is left open where the match is weak.

-	TRBJ1-2	TRBV20-1	CSAGGVGHGYTF
TRBD1	TRBJ2-5	TRBV11-2	CASSRGQFQETQYF
-	TRBJ2-7	TRBV20-1	CSANGVVGYEQYF
TRBD2	-	TRBV4-1	CASSQVGTSGYEQYF
-	TRBJ2-7	TRBV6-6	CASRVGAYYEQYF
-	TRBJ2-1	TRBV6-1	CASSEVILGGNEQFF
TRBD2	TRBJ2-6	TRBV4-1	CASSQEHHWGTSGRVNSGANVLTF
-	-	TRBV20-1	CSASEVEYEQYF
TRBD2	TRBJ2-4	TRBV29-1	CSVGGSGGDIQYF
TRBD2	TRBJ2-5	TRBV27	CASRAGGSYNEQYF
TRBD2	TRBJ2-2	TRBV5-1	CASSFELAGHTGELFF
TRBD2	TRBJ2-1	TRBV7-3	CASSLRGGLVANEQFF
-	TRBJ2-7	TRBV29-1	CSVEGPTYEQYF
-	TRBJ1-5	TRBV5-1	CASSPSGRSNQPQHF
TRBD2	TRBJ2-3	TRBV5-1	CASSPTSRTTDTQYF
-	-	TRBV3-1	CASSQDGRVYEQYF
-	TRBJ2-1	TRBV20-1	CSARDLGGSYNEQFF
-	TRBJ2-5	TRBV5-6	CARSQAAGGGYQETQYF
-	TRBJ2-1	TRBV14	CASSPRAGVLANEQFF
-	TRBJ1-2	TRBV6-4	CASSGTGSNYGYTF